This T cell receptor beta chain originates from a study of memory CD4+ T cells and cytomegalovirus serostatus. The CDR3 spans 12 residues. The V end lost 1 base, the J end lost 6 bases, and 7 bases lay between the germline ends. Germline V gives CDR1 MNHEY, CDR2 SMNVEV (reference sequence). Single viable CD3+CD4+CD8-CD45RO+ cells were sorted as the memory CD4+ T cells. Clones were sequenced by immunoSEQ multiplex PCR, and TCRdb holds only the in-frame ones, with some missing. The sample yields about 56,000 clones, around three quarters seen once. The receptor comes from an adult in good health and CMV-seropositive. Sample: memory CD4+ T cells from blood. The V and J genes are TRBV27 and TRBJ2-7, with D unresolved. CDR3 protein: CASSLFSGEQYF. In DNA form, the CDR3 reads TGTGCCAGCAGTTTATTTTCCGGCGAGCAGTACTTC.